This T cell receptor (beta chain) is from a study of T cell changes during pregnancy in multiple sclerosis. The CDR3 contains 14 residues. In germline, CDR1 is SGHRS, CDR2 YFSETQ. Deletions cut 1 base from V and 7 bases from J, with 11 bases between. Sequencing was performed with immunoSEQ multiplex PCR; in TCRdb, only in-frame clones are kept and a portion is missing. Of approximately 40,000 clones detected, about 92% appear once; the ten largest clones hold less than 0.9%. This clonotype originated in a female donor with multiple sclerosis, enrolled in a pregnancy study. This chain joins TRBV5-1 and TRBJ1-4; weak D call: TRBD1 (5 bases). Sample: CD4+ T cells from peripheral blood mononuclear cells, taken in the third trimester of pregnancy. The CDR3 sequence is CASSLSGKSEKLFF. The CDR3 nucleotides read TGCGCCAGCAGCTTGTCAGGGAAGAGTGAAAAACTGTTTTTT.